The rows below give T cell receptor beta chains drawn from one sample of a study of T cells in Graves' hyperthyroidism and ophthalmopathy. TCRdb used MiXCR to reprocess the multiplex PCR reads, holding one entry per CDR3 protein. The sample carries a few hundred thousand distinct CDR3 sequences, roughly a sixth recorded once. Sequencing used blood. Receptors were obtained from a woman aged 50 to 65 with Graves' hyperthyroidism. The CDR3 runs from the conserved cysteine through the conserved F or W. D genes are given only for firm matches. Clone size is not always given. Where it is, it says once, few, many or a class for expanded clones.

V gene: TRBV5-1; D gene: -; CDR3 length: 15; J gene: TRBJ2-2; clone size: few; CDR3 DNA: TGCGCCAGCAGCTTATCCGCCCCCAACACCGGGGAGCTGTTTTTT; CDR3 protein: CASSLSAPNTGELFF
V gene: TRBV18; D gene: -; CDR3 length: 15; J gene: TRBJ1-2; clone size: few; CDR3 DNA: TGTGCCAGCTCACCCAATCAGGGGTCGAACTATGGCTACACCTTC; CDR3 protein: CASSPNQGSNYGYTF
V gene: TRBV11-3; D gene: -; CDR3 length: 17; J gene: TRBJ2-2; clone size: many; CDR3 DNA: TGTGCCAGCAGCTTAGAAGTGTGGCGTGGTTCGAACGGGGAGCTGTTTTTT; CDR3 protein: CASSLEVWRGSNGELFF
V gene: TRBV11-3; D gene: -; CDR3 length: 19; J gene: TRBJ2-2; clone size: -; CDR3 DNA: TGTGCCAGCAGCTTAGAGCTAGTGGGGGCGATGGCTGGCACCGGGGAGCTGTTTTTT; CDR3 protein: CASSLELVGAMAGTGELFF
V gene: TRBV7-9; D gene: TRBD1; CDR3 length: 18; J gene: TRBJ1-2; clone size: -; CDR3 DNA: TGTGCCAGCAGCCAATTTATTAGGCAGGGGGCTTTGGCGCGAGGCTACACCTTC; CDR3 protein: CASSQFIRQGALARGYTF
V gene: TRBV28; D gene: TRBD1; CDR3 length: 12; J gene: TRBJ1-2; clone size: many; CDR3 DNA: TGTGCCAGCAGCCCGGACAGGAGTGGCTACACCTTC; CDR3 protein: CASSPDRSGYTF
V gene: TRBV11-3; D gene: -; CDR3 length: 14; J gene: TRBJ1-1; clone size: many; CDR3 DNA: TGTGCCAGCAGCCCGATTAGAGGGGACACTGAAGCTTTCTTT; CDR3 protein: CASSPIRGDTEAFF
V gene: TRBV9; D gene: -; CDR3 length: 14; J gene: TRBJ2-7; clone size: few; CDR3 DNA: TGTGCCAGCAGCCCAGACAGCCAGGGGAGGGAGCAGTACTTC; CDR3 protein: CASSPDSQGREQYF
V gene: TRBV10-3; D gene: TRBD1; CDR3 length: 14; J gene: TRBJ1-1; clone size: many; CDR3 DNA: TGTGCCATAGCCCACAGGGGAGGGAACACTGAAGCTTTCTTT; CDR3 protein: CAIAHRGGNTEAFF
V gene: TRBV7-8; D gene: TRBD1; CDR3 length: 15; J gene: TRBJ2-2; clone size: few; CDR3 DNA: TGTGCCAGCAGCTTCGACAGGGGGCCCGGCGGGGAGCTGTTTTTT; CDR3 protein: CASSFDRGPGGELFF
V gene: TRBV28; D gene: -; CDR3 length: 12; J gene: TRBJ2-5; clone size: many; CDR3 DNA: TGTGCCAGCACCTCTCTCGGGGAGACCCAGTACTTC; CDR3 protein: CASTSLGETQYF
V gene: TRBV18; D gene: TRBD1; CDR3 length: 16; J gene: TRBJ1-4; clone size: -; CDR3 DNA: TGTGCCAGCTCACCATCCCAGGGGGCTACTAATGAAAAACTGTTTTTT; CDR3 protein: CASSPSQGATNEKLFF
V gene: TRBV11-2; D gene: -; CDR3 length: 14; J gene: TRBJ1-6; clone size: -; CDR3 DNA: TGTGCCAGCAGCTCAAACAGGGAAGGTTCACCCCTCCACTTT; CDR3 protein: CASSSNREGSPLHF
V gene: TRBV11-2; D gene: -; CDR3 length: 16; J gene: TRBJ1-2; clone size: -; CDR3 DNA: TGTGCCAGCAGCTTAGACCCGGGGGGGGCCTACTATGGCTACACCTTC; CDR3 protein: CASSLDPGGAYYGYTF
V gene: TRBV19; D gene: -; CDR3 length: 15; J gene: TRBJ2-7; clone size: many; CDR3 DNA: TGTGCCAGTCAAGTAAGTCCATCAGGGCTCTACGAGCAGTACTTC; CDR3 protein: CASQVSPSGLYEQYF
V gene: TRBV19; D gene: -; CDR3 length: 16; J gene: TRBJ2-7; clone size: few; CDR3 DNA: TGTGCCAGTAGTAAGTCGACAGGCCTTGCCGTCAGTGAGCAGTACTTC; CDR3 protein: CASSKSTGLAVSEQYF
V gene: TRBV11-2; D gene: TRBD1; CDR3 length: 16; J gene: TRBJ2-3; clone size: many; CDR3 DNA: TGTGCCAGCAGCTCCTTTGGACAGGGAAGTACAGATACGCAGTATTTT; CDR3 protein: CASSSFGQGSTDTQYF
V gene: TRBV7-9; D gene: -; CDR3 length: 14; J gene: TRBJ2-1; clone size: many; CDR3 DNA: TGTGCAGGCGTGGGGAGGTTCTCCTACAATGAGCAGTTCTTC; CDR3 protein: CAGVGRFSYNEQFF
V gene: TRBV7-6; D gene: TRBD2; CDR3 length: 14; J gene: TRBJ2-5; clone size: few; CDR3 DNA: TGTGCCAGCAGCCAGAGCGGGGTGGGGGAGACCCAGTACTTC; CDR3 protein: CASSQSGVGETQYF
V gene: TRBV7-3; D gene: TRBD2; CDR3 length: 15; J gene: TRBJ2-2; clone size: many; CDR3 DNA: TGTGCCAGCAGCGGGACTAGCGGTAACACCGGGGAGCTGTTTTTT; CDR3 protein: CASSGTSGNTGELFF
V gene: TRBV6-1; D gene: -; CDR3 length: 14; J gene: TRBJ1-2; clone size: -; CDR3 DNA: TGTGCCAGCAGTCGCGAACAGGGTTTCTATGGCTACACCTTC; CDR3 protein: CASSREQGFYGYTF
V gene: TRBV5-1; D gene: -; CDR3 length: 14; J gene: TRBJ2-1; clone size: many; CDR3 DNA: TGCGCCAGCAGCTTGGGGACAGCCTACAATGAGCAGTTCTTC; CDR3 protein: CASSLGTAYNEQFF
V gene: TRBV7-9; D gene: -; CDR3 length: 15; J gene: TRBJ2-3; clone size: many; CDR3 DNA: TGTGCCAGCAGCTTAAGGGGAGGAACAACAGATACGCAGTATTTT; CDR3 protein: CASSLRGGTTDTQYF
V gene: TRBV10-3; D gene: TRBD2; CDR3 length: 16; J gene: TRBJ2-3; clone size: few; CDR3 DNA: TGTGCCATCAGTGAGTCGAACGGGAGGCTCGCAGATACGCAGTATTTT; CDR3 protein: CAISESNGRLADTQYF
V gene: TRBV28; D gene: -; CDR3 length: 15; J gene: TRBJ2-1; clone size: many; CDR3 DNA: TGTGCCAGCAGTCCCCATGTGGGAGGAGGCAATGAGCAGTTCTTC; CDR3 protein: CASSPHVGGGNEQFF
V gene: TRBV7-9; D gene: -; CDR3 length: 13; J gene: TRBJ1-2; clone size: few; CDR3 DNA: TGTGCCAGCAGCCCCCTGGATTTCTATGGCTACACCTTC; CDR3 protein: CASSPLDFYGYTF
V gene: TRBV2; D gene: -; CDR3 length: 14; J gene: TRBJ1-5; clone size: many; CDR3 DNA: TGTGCCAGCAGTGTACGACAGGCCAATCAGCCCCAGCATTTT; CDR3 protein: CASSVRQANQPQHF
V gene: TRBV30; D gene: TRBD2; CDR3 length: 16; J gene: TRBJ2-7; clone size: many; CDR3 DNA: TGTGCCTGGAGTCCTCATACACTAGCGGGAGTCGACGAGCAGTACTTC; CDR3 protein: CAWSPHTLAGVDEQYF
V gene: TRBV7-2; D gene: TRBD2; CDR3 length: 16; J gene: TRBJ2-3; clone size: many; CDR3 DNA: TGTGCCAGCAGCTTGGGGCGACTAGCGGGAGGGAATACGCAGTATTTT; CDR3 protein: CASSLGRLAGGNTQYF
V gene: TRBV6-1; D gene: TRBD1; CDR3 length: 15; J gene: TRBJ1-5; clone size: many; CDR3 DNA: TGTGCCAGCAGACAAGGACAGGGAGATTTTCAGCCCCAGCATTTT; CDR3 protein: CASRQGQGDFQPQHF
V gene: TRBV20-1; D gene: -; CDR3 length: 16; J gene: TRBJ2-3; clone size: many; CDR3 DNA: TGCAGTGTCGTAAACTTTGGGAGTAGACGCACAGATACGCAGTATTTT; CDR3 protein: CSVVNFGSRRTDTQYF
V gene: TRBV20-1; D gene: -; CDR3 length: 13; J gene: TRBJ1-2; clone size: many; CDR3 DNA: TGCAGTGCTAGAGTCAGCGGGGCACGAGGCTACACCTTC; CDR3 protein: CSARVSGARGYTF
V gene: TRBV5-1; D gene: -; CDR3 length: 15; J gene: TRBJ1-1; clone size: many; CDR3 DNA: TGCGCCAGCAGCTCCCGGGGACAAATTACGGCTGAAGCTTTCTTT; CDR3 protein: CASSSRGQITAEAFF
V gene: TRBV11-2; D gene: TRBD1; CDR3 length: 14; J gene: TRBJ1-1; clone size: -; CDR3 DNA: TGTGCCAGCAGCCCAGGACAGGGTGGCACTGAAGCTTTCTTT; CDR3 protein: CASSPGQGGTEAFF
V gene: TRBV11-2; D gene: -; CDR3 length: 13; J gene: TRBJ2-7; clone size: many; CDR3 DNA: TGTGCCAGCAGCTTCGGGTTTTCCTACGAGCAGTACTTC; CDR3 protein: CASSFGFSYEQYF
V gene: TRBV2; D gene: TRBD1; CDR3 length: 14; J gene: TRBJ1-3; clone size: few; CDR3 DNA: TGTGCCAGCTCGTCTTCCGGGACAGGGACCGCCATATATTTT; CDR3 protein: CASSSSGTGTAIYF
V gene: TRBV2; D gene: TRBD2; CDR3 length: 16; J gene: TRBJ2-2; clone size: many; CDR3 DNA: TGTGCCAGCAGTGTAGGGTCGGGAGGGCCGGCCGGGGAGCTGTTTTTT; CDR3 protein: CASSVGSGGPAGELFF
V gene: TRBV30; D gene: TRBD2; CDR3 length: 14; J gene: TRBJ2-5; clone size: -; CDR3 DNA: TGTGCCTGGAGAGCGACTAGCGGGCAAGAGACCCAGTACTTC; CDR3 protein: CAWRATSGQETQYF
V gene: TRBV11-2; D gene: TRBD2; CDR3 length: 15; J gene: TRBJ2-7; clone size: many; CDR3 DNA: TGTGCCAGCAGCTTCCAACTAGCGGGTGATTACGAGCAGTACTTC; CDR3 protein: CASSFQLAGDYEQYF
V gene: TRBV7-9; D gene: TRBD1; CDR3 length: 16; J gene: TRBJ2-1; clone size: many; CDR3 DNA: TGTGCCAGCAGCAAAGCGGGACAGGGACTGTACAATGAGCAGTTCTTC; CDR3 protein: CASSKAGQGLYNEQFF
V gene: TRBV5-1; D gene: -; CDR3 length: 13; J gene: TRBJ2-2; clone size: few; CDR3 DNA: TGCGCCAGCAGCTTGGACCCGAGCGGGGAGCTGTTTTTT; CDR3 protein: CASSLDPSGELFF
V gene: TRBV5-1; D gene: TRBD2; CDR3 length: 16; J gene: TRBJ2-3; clone size: once; CDR3 DNA: TGCGCCAGCAGCTTATTTAGCGGGCCCTCCCCCCATACGCAGTATTTT; CDR3 protein: CASSLFSGPSPHTQYF
V gene: TRBV12-3/TRBV12-4; D gene: TRBD1; CDR3 length: 13; J gene: TRBJ1-2; clone size: few; CDR3 DNA: TGTGCCAGCAGAACCACAGGGGTAGCCGGCTACACCTTC; CDR3 protein: CASRTTGVAGYTF
V gene: TRBV7-2; D gene: -; CDR3 length: 11; J gene: TRBJ2-3; clone size: -; CDR3 DNA: TGTGCCAGCAGCTCCCCAGATACGCAGTATTTT; CDR3 protein: CASSSPDTQYF
V gene: TRBV10-3; D gene: -; CDR3 length: 14; J gene: TRBJ2-7; clone size: many; CDR3 DNA: TGTGCCATCAGAGGACGAGGTTACTCCTACGAGCAGTACTTC; CDR3 protein: CAIRGRGYSYEQYF